This TCR beta chain was retrieved from a study of CD8 T cells in ankylosing spondylitis. The study, taken as a whole, reports: Existing reports had already noted some motif variants in reactive arthritis synovial fluid and blood. Seemingly characteristic of ankylosing spondylitis blood was a TCR beta motif consisting of eight highly homologous variants. Significantly higher representation of disease-linked clones was reported for matched ankylosing spondylitis synovial fluid. The disease-linked clones had a CD8+ phenotype and low blood frequencies.

Trimming removed 8 bases from V and 5 bases from J; junction bases left unmatched: 11. CDR1 and CDR2 (germline): MDHEN, SYDVKM. CDR3 size: 14 residues. The authors made TCR beta libraries by quantitative 5'-RACE with molecular barcodes. TCRdb reanalysed the 5' RACE reads using MiXCR and keeps one entry per CDR3 protein. Among fewer than 500,000 distinct CDR3 sequences listed, approximately 20% were seen once. This clonotype has only a few counts. Its target is unknown. This chain joins TRBV28 and TRBJ2-7; 8 nucleotides line up with TRBD2. The receptor was derived from a male donor with ankylosing spondylitis. Sequences were obtained from blood, either unsorted or a sorted T cell fraction (not recorded which). This CDR3 is CASLGRGVGNEQYF. DNA for the CDR3: TGTGCCAGCCTCGGGAGGGGGGTTGGGAACGAGCAGTACTTC.